One sample yielded the 4 T cell receptor beta chains listed below, sequenced in a study of blood T cell repertoires in COVID-19. TCRdb keeps only in-frame clones here, not all; method: immunoSEQ multiplex PCR. The sample contains around 100,000 clones, roughly 70% of which appear only once. What was sequenced was peripheral blood. The receptor source for this set is a man between 65 and 79 years old with COVID-19, enrolled during active disease.

The chain has TRBV6-4 and TRBJ1-1; 7 nucleotides line up with TRBD1. J lost 6 bases, V lost 5 bases, and 9 bases had no gene match. Germline CDR1 and CDR2: MRHNA and SNTAGT. The CDR3 extends over 14 amino acids. The CDR3 spells CASSPDRSVPEAFF. CDR3 DNA: TGTGCCAGCAGTCCGGACAGGTCTGTGCCTGAAGCTTTCTTT.

The chain combines TRBV9 with TRBJ2-4; D unclear. The V end was cut by 0 bases, the J end by 5 bases, with 9 bases between. CDR1 is SGDLS and CDR2 is YYNGEE in the germline V gene. The CDR3 length is 14 residues. Written as DNA, the CDR3 is TGTGCCAGCAGCGTAGGTTTAGTCGAAAACATTCAGTACTTC. Translating gives CASSVGLVENIQYF.

The CDR3 loop is CASSLAGGISGANVLTF. CDR3 bases: TGTGCCAGTAGTTTGGCGGGTGGGATCTCTGGGGCCAACGTCCTGACTTTC. This chain links TRBV19 with TRBJ2-6; a possible D gene is TRBD2 (5 bases). This CDR3 spans 17 amino acids. The germline V gene encodes CDR1 LNHDA and CDR2 SQIVND (reference sequence). Trimming pared 5 bases from V and 0 bases from J, leaving 14 bases between. Looking up the rest from reference TRBV19 and TRBJ2-6 gives the full variable domain: DGGITQSPKYLFRKEGQNVTLSCEQNLNHDAMYWYRQDPGQGLRLIYYSQIVNDFQKGDIAEGYSVSREKKESFPLTVTSAQKNPTAFYLCASSLAGGISGANVLTFGAGSRLTVL.

The chain links TRBV5-4 to TRBJ2-3; 11 bases align to TRBD2. The J segment lost 2 bases and the V segment lost 3 bases, leaving 2 bases of the junction unmatched. The CDR3 sequence is 15 residues long. Germline V CDR1 and CDR2: SGHNT, YYREEE (reference sequence). This CDR3 reads CASSWTSGLTDTQYF. The CDR3 nucleotides read TGTGCCAGCAGCTGGACTAGCGGGCTCACAGATACGCAGTATTTT.